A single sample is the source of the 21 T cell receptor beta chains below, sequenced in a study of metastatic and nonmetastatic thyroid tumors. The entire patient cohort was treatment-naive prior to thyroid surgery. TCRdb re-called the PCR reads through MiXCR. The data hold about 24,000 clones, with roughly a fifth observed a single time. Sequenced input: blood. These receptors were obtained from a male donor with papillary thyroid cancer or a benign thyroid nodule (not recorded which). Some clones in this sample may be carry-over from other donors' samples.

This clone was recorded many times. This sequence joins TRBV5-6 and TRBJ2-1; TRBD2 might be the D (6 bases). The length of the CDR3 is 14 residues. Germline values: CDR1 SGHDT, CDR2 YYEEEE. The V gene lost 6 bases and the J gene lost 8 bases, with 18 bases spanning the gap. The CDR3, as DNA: TGTGCCAGCACCTGGACTACGTCGGGCCATGAGCAGTTCTTC. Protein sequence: CASTWTTSGHEQFF.

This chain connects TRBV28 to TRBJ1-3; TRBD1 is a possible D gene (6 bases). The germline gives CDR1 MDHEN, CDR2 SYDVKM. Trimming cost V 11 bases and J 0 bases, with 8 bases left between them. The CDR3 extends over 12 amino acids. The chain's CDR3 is CAGGASGNTIYF. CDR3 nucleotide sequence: TGTGCCGGGGGGGCCTCTGGAAACACCATATATTTT. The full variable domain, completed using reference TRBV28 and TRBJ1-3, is DVKVTQSSRYLVKRTGEKVFLECVQDMDHENMFWYRQDPGLGLRLIYFSYDVKMKEKGDIPEGYSVSREKKERFSLILESASTNQTSMYLCAGGASGNTIYFGEGSWLTVV.

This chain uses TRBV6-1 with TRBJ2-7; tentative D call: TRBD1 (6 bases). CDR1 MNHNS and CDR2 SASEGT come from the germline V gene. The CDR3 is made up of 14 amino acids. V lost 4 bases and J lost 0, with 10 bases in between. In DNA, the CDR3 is TGTGCCAGCAGTGTGGCAGGGGTCTCCTACGAGCAGTACTTC. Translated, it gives CASSVAGVSYEQYF.

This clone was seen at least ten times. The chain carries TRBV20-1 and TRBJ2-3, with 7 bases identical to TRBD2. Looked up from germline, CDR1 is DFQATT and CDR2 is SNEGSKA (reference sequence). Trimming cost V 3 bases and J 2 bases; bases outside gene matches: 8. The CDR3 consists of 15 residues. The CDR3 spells CSASSASGITDTQYF. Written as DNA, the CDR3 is TGCAGTGCTAGTTCGGCGAGCGGGATCACAGATACGCAGTATTTT.

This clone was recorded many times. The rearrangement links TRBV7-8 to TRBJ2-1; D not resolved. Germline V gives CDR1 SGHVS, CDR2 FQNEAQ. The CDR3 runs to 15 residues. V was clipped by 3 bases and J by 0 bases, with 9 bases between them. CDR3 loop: CASSFDPSSYNEQFF. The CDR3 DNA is TGTGCCAGCAGCTTTGACCCGAGCTCCTACAATGAGCAGTTCTTC. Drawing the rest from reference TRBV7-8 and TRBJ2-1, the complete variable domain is GAGVSQSPRYKVAKRGQDVALRCDPISGHVSLFWYQQALGQGPEFLTYFQNEAQLDKSGLPSDRFFAERPEGSVSTLKIQRTQQEDSAVYLCASSFDPSSYNEQFFGPGTRLTVL.

The CDR3 spells CASSEWGAKETQYF. The CDR3, as DNA: TGTGCCAGCAGTGAATGGGGGGCCAAGGAGACCCAGTACTTC. The rearrangement joins TRBV6-1 to TRBJ2-5; D tentatively fits TRBD1 or TRBD2 (6 bases each). V was trimmed by 2 bases and J by 5 bases, leaving 12 bases between them. Germline assignment: CDR1 MNHNS and CDR2 SASEGT. The CDR3 sequence is 14 residues long.

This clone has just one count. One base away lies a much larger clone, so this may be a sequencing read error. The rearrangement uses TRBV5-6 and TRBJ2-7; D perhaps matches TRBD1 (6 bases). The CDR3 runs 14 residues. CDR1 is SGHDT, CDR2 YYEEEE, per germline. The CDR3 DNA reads TGTGCCAGCAACTTGTCCGACAGGATCTACGAGCAGTACTTC. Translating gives CASNLSDRIYEQYF.

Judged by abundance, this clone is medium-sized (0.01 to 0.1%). The CDR3 bases are TGTGCCAGCAGAGGGCAGCGAGAAGAGACCCAGTACTTC. Protein product: CASRGQREETQYF. V gene TRBV12-3 or TRBV12-4 combines with J gene TRBJ2-5; D uncertain. Trimming removed 6 bases from V and 3 bases from J, with 11 bases in between. The CDR3 contains 13 residues.

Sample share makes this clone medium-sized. The CDR3 is CASSPLAGGGNEQFF. In DNA form, the CDR3 reads TGTGCCAGCAGTCCCCTAGCGGGAGGGGGCAATGAGCAGTTCTTC. V usage is TRBV28 and J usage is TRBJ2-1, with 12 bases that match TRBD2. This CDR3 is built from 15 residues. The germline gives CDR1 MDHEN, CDR2 SYDVKM. Trimming took 5 bases from V and 6 from J; bases not matched to a gene: 5.

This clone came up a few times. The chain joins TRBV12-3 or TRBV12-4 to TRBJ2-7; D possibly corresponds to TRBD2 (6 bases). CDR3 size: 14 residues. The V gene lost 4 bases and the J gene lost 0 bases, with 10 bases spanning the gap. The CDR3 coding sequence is TGTGCCAGCAGTTCCACCGGGGGCTCCTACGAGCAGTACTTC. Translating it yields CASSSTGGSYEQYF.

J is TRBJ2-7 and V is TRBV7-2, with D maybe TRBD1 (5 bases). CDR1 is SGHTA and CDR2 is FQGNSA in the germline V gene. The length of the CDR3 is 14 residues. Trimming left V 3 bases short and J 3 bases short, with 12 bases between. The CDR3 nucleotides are TGTGCCAGCAGCTTCAACCAGGGTCACTACGAGCAGTACTTC. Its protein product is CASSFNQGHYEQYF.

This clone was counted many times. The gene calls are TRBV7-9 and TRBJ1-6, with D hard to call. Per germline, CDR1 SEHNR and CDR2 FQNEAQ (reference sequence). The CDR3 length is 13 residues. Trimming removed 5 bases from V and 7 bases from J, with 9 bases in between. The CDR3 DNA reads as TGTGCCAGCAGCCCCGGGCTCAATTCACCCCTCCACTTT. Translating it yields CASSPGLNSPLHF.

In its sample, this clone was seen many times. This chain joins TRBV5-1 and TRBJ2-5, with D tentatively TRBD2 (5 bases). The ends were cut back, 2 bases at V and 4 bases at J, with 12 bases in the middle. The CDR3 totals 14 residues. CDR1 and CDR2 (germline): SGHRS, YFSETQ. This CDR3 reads CASSFSDSPETQYF. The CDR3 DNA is TGCGCCAGCAGCTTTTCGGACTCCCCAGAGACCCAGTACTTC.

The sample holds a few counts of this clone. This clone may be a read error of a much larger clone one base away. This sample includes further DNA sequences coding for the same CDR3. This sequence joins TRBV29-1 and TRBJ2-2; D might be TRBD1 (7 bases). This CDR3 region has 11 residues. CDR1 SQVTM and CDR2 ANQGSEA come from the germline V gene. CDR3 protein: CSARQGGELFF. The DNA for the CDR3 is TGCAGCGCCCGACAGGGCGGGGAACTGTTTTTT.

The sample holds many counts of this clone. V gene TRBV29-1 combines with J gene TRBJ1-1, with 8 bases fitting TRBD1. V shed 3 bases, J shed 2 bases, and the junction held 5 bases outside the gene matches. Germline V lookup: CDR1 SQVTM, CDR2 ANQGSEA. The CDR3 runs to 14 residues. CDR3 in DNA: TGCAGCGTTGACGACAGGGGACCCAACACTGAAGCTTTCTTT. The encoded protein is CSVDDRGPNTEAFF. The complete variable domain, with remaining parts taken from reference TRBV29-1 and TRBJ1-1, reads SAVISQKPSRDICQRGTSLTIQCQVDSQVTMMFWYRQQPGQSLTLIATANQGSEATYESGFVIDKFPISRPNLTFSTLTVSNMSPEDSSIYLCSVDDRGPNTEAFFGQGTRLTVV.

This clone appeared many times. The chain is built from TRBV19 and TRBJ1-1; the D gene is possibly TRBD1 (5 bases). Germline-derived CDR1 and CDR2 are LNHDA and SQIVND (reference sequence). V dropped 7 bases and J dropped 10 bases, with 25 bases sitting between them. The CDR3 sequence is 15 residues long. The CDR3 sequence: CASTKGANSMGGAFF. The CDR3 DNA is TGTGCCAGTACTAAAGGGGCAAACTCGATGGGGGGAGCTTTCTTT.

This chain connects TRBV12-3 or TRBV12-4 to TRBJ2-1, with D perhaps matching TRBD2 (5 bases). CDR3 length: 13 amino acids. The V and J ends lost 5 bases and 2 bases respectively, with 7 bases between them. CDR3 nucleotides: TGTGCCAGCAGTACCGGGACCTACAATGAGCAGTTCTTC. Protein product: CASSTGTYNEQFF.

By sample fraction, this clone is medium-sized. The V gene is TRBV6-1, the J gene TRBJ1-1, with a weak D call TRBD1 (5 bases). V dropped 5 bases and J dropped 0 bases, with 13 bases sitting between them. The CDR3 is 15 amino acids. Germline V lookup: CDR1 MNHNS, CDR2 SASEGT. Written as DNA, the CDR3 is TGTGCCAGCAGTACATCCGGGACGGTGAACACTGAAGCTTTCTTT. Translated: CASSTSGTVNTEAFF.

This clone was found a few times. The CDR3 is CASETGVNEQFF. The CDR3 nucleotides read TGTGCTAGTGAAACAGGGGTCAATGAGCAGTTCTTC. This rearrangement joins TRBV12-5 to TRBJ2-1; 7 bases fit TRBD1. The germline V gene has CDR1 LGHNT and CDR2 FRNRAP. This CDR3 is 12 amino acids long. The junction had 3 bases not matched to a gene; V was cut back by 7 bases and J by 6 bases.

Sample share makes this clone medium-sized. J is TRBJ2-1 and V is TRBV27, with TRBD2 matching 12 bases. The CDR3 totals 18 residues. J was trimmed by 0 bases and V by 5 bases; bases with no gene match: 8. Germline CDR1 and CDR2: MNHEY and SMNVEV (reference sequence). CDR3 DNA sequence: TGTGCCAGCAGTCCCCTGGCGACTAGCGGGAGCTCCTACAATGAGCAGTTCTTC. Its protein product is CASSPLATSGSSYNEQFF.

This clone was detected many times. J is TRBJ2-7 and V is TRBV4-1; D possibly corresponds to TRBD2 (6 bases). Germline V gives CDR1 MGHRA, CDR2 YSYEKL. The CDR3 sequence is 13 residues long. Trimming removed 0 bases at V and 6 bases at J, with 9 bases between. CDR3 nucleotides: TGCGCCAGCAGCCAAGAACTAGCTAGCGAGCAGTACTTC. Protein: CASSQELASEQYF.